Below, one T cell receptor (beta chain) is given with its context. Its antigen specificity is not known. At one of its ends the junction is not consistent with the germline gene, which may arise from a read error. These data belong to a study of T-cell memory formation after mild COVID-19 (dated by TCRdb to the early 2020s). Study-wide context: TCR sequence clusters from the two donors were largely donor specific. Longitudinal TCRalpha and TCRbeta repertoire sequencing tracked T-cell clones expanding and contracting after mild COVID-19 in two donors. Two young, previously healthy adult volunteers made up the cohort, one male and one female. The paper's findings and limits, for the study overall: Only a couple of mild cases were covered in the study, and larger cohorts including severe cases with pre-infection samples were considered necessary. Some responding clones were detected in pre-infection memory, suggesting pre-existing cross-reactive memory T cells joined the SARS-CoV-2 response. Contracting CD4+ clones were found mainly in CM and EM memory subsets, while CD8+ clones were enriched in EMRA. Balanced CD4/CD8 phenotypes were observed for clones contracting from day 15 to 85, whereas a bias towards CD4+ was observed for a second wave of clones expanding from day 15 to 37. The second-wave clones that peaked on day 37 were not confirmed to be SARS-CoV-2 specific.

The CDR3, from cysteine to phenylalanine, totals 11 residues. Only the CDR3 portion is preserved as DNA: 33 bases, with reading frame beginning at the first base. CDR1 and CDR2, per the germline V gene (reference sequence), are SEHNR and FQNEAQ. The data were produced on an Illumina NovaSeq 6000. Using 5'RACE with constant-segment primers, TCRalpha and TCRbeta cDNA libraries were constructed, with sample barcodes and unique molecular identifiers added in the process. RNA was extracted from every sample with Trizol reagent. Libraries were amplified in two PCR steps, with a second sample barcode and Illumina TruSeq adapters added in the second step. Sequencing of the libraries was done on an Illumina NovaSeq, producing 2 x 150 bp paired-end reads. In the source study's methods: The reads were demultiplexed and collapsed into UMI-guided consensus sequences using migec v1.2.7. With mixcr v2.1.11, UMI consensuses were aligned to TRA and TRB V and J templates and assembled into clonotypes. A clonotype was counted as expanded or contracted only if both edgeR and NoisET called the change significant, with noise models trained on biological replicates. For edgeR calls, the cutoffs were a false discovery rate-adjusted p below 0.01 and a log2 fold-change threshold of 1. As an exploratory analysis of dynamics, PCA with hierarchical clustering was applied to max-normalized trajectories of the 1000 most abundant clonotypes. Separately sequenced CD4+ and CD8+ repertoires were used to assign a CD4 or CD8 phenotype to each responding clone. In TCRdb, the public reads were trimmed at Q25 with fastp and aligned with MiXCR, with productive beta chains retained. Duplicate CDR3 protein sequences are folded into a single record with the most common DNA and genes. TCRdb assigned the V and J calls; the authors' analysis was not used. For this sample there are roughly 350,000 distinct CDR3 sequences; approximately 29% appear just once. Jointly, the top ten make up approximately 13% of the sample.

Ficoll-Paque density gradient centrifugation was used to isolate PBMCs. Sequenced material: PBMCs or a T cell subset sorted from them (not recorded which). The sequence came from an adult woman who had mild COVID-19 (a few samples of this study predate the infection). The sample titles of this study are shuffled in the database, so cell type and time point are left out; the donor was told from shared clones. The sequence joins TRBV7-9 to TRBJ2-5, and possibly TRBD1, on 5 matching bases. The CDR3 protein sequence reads: CASSEARTPHF. The nucleotide sequence is TGTGCCAGCAGCGAGGCCAGGACACCACACTTC.